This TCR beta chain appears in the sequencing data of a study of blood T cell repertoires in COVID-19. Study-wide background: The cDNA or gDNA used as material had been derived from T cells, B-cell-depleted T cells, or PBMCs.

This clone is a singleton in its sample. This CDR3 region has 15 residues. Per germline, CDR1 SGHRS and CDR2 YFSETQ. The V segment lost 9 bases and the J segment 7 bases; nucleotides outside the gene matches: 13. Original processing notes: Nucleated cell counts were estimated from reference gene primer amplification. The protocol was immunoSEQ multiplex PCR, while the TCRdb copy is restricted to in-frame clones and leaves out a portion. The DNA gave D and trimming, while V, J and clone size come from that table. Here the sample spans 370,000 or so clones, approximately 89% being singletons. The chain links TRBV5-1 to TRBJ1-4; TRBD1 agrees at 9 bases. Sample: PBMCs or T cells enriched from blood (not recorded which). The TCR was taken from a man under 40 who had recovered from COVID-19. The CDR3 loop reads CATTLTGGDGEKLFF. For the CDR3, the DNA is TGCGCCACCACACTTACAGGGGGCGACGGTGAAAAACTGTTTTTT.